These T cell receptor beta chains were read from a single sample in a study of blood T cell repertoires in COVID-19. Using immunoSEQ multiplex PCR, the repertoire was profiled, and TCRdb retains in-frame clones only, with some absent. The table records some 280,000 clones, around nine tenths of them present only once. Specimen: peripheral blood. The receptors stem from a woman aged 60-75 years with acute or convalescent COVID-19. The conserved cysteine and the conserved F or W are not part of the CDR3 here. Each record gives: J gene, D gene, V gene, CDR3 protein. The D gene is left open where the match is weak.

TRBJ2-5 - TRBV7-9 ASSLNGQREETQY
TRBJ1-4 TRBD1 TRBV4-3 ASSHYSGGSNEKLF
TRBJ2-1 - TRBV28 ASSLERGTWGIYEQF
TRBJ2-1 TRBD1 TRBV9 ASRDRQGPCYNEQF
TRBJ1-5 - TRBV12-3/TRBV12-4 ASRRMDQPQH
TRBJ2-1 TRBD2 TRBV7-2 ASSFTLVISGYYNEQF
TRBJ2-7 - TRBV9 ASSVRGIDEQY
TRBJ2-1 - TRBV18 ASRTGRDEQF
TRBJ1-4 - TRBV30 AWSRSRGEKLF
TRBJ2-3 - TRBV9 ASSVGPSTDTQY
TRBJ2-5 TRBD2 TRBV6-2/TRBV6-3 ASSSTISGGPQETQY
TRBJ1-5 TRBD1 TRBV28 ASSLDRGDNQPQH
TRBJ1-6 TRBD1 TRBV6-6 ASRPEGANSPLH
TRBJ2-2 TRBD2 TRBV3-1/TRBV3-2 ASSQGPSGLGELF
TRBJ2-3 - TRBV9 ASSITTDTQY
TRBJ2-7 TRBD1 TRBV9 ASRSVGQGAPSYEQY
TRBJ2-2 - TRBV18 ATSPGRVTGELF
TRBJ2-1 - TRBV7-9 ASSLGGFDEQF
TRBJ1-2 - TRBV27 ASSSTIEASYGYT
TRBJ1-4 - TRBV23-1 ASRTEKVAEKLF